These T cell receptor beta chains were read from a single sample in a study of chemoradiotherapy in HPV16-positive cancers. The method was immunoSEQ multiplex PCR; TCRdb's version includes in-frame clones alone and lacks a portion of them. The repertoire holds roughly 12,000 clones, with less than 80% as singletons. Specimen collection occurred from a patient who underwent chemoradiotherapy. The receptors come from a human donor with HPV-associated anogenital cancer. The CDR3 runs from the conserved cysteine through the conserved F or W.

V: TRBV9
J: TRBJ2-7
CDR3: CASSVGPGGTYEQYF

V: TRBV29-1
J: TRBJ1-5
CDR3: CSVEVGHNQPQHF

V: TRBV6-5
J: TRBJ2-7
CDR3: CASSYSVTEGEQYF

V: TRBV6-1
J: TRBJ1-2
CDR3: CASSERSGGYFLYGYTF

V: TRBV6-1
J: TRBJ1-5
CDR3: CASSEGGGQPQHF

V: TRBV5-1
J: TRBJ2-3
CDR3: CASSDGLARTDTQYF

V: TRBV28
J: TRBJ2-2
CDR3: CASSPLAGGYAGELFF

V: TRBV28
J: TRBJ2-2
CDR3: CASSRLAGDRELFF

V: TRBV30
J: TRBJ2-3
CDR3: CAWTEPGTTDTQYF

V: TRBV28
J: TRBJ1-5
CDR3: CASSTRGLQPQHF

V: TRBV11-2
J: TRBJ2-1
CDR3: CASSLLGTSGSYNEQFF

V: TRBV5-6
J: TRBJ2-1
CDR3: CASSLAEREYYNEQFF

V: TRBV4-1
J: TRBJ1-1
CDR3: CASSHTDKAGTEAFF

V: TRBV6-1
J: TRBJ1-4
CDR3: CASSGDREYNEKLFF

V: TRBV30
J: TRBJ1-6
CDR3: CAWSAQGNSPLHF

V: TRBV7-8
J: TRBJ1-5
CDR3: CASSSTYYSNQPQHF

V: TRBV4-2
J: TRBJ2-6
CDR3: CASSPTSGSGANVLTF

V: TRBV30
J: TRBJ2-7
CDR3: CAWSVGVTYEQYF

V: TRBV12-5
J: TRBJ2-7
CDR3: CASGMTAGTSGSLYEQYF

V: TRBV29-1
J: TRBJ1-1
CDR3: CSVAWTGEAEAFF

V: TRBV7-8
J: TRBJ2-7
CDR3: CASSLGLDVYEQYF

V: TRBV2
J: TRBJ2-1
CDR3: CASRRLAGGSEQFF

V: TRBV9
J: TRBJ2-5
CDR3: CASSVDAGKETQYF

V: TRBV15
J: TRBJ1-3
CDR3: CATSREYTGNTIYF

V: TRBV7-2
J: TRBJ1-1
CDR3: CASSITGVGTEAFF

V: TRBV6-1
J: TRBJ2-3
CDR3: CASSEVAGATDTQYF

V: TRBV28
J: TRBJ1-4
CDR3: CASSPARTRVYEKLFF

V: TRBV28
J: TRBJ1-1
CDR3: CASSSPAGGGKEAFF

V: TRBV13
J: TRBJ2-3
CDR3: CASVSGTDTDTQYF

V: TRBV11-3
J: TRBJ2-3
CDR3: CASSLGSGRIDTQYF

V: TRBV19
J: TRBJ2-7
CDR3: CASSTSLTSGSYEQYF

V: TRBV5-8
J: TRBJ2-3
CDR3: CASSSKGGRTDTQYF

V: TRBV6-1
J: TRBJ2-2
CDR3: CASSEAGGPTGELFF

V: TRBV4-3
J: TRBJ2-5
CDR3: CASSLGQVETQYF

V: TRBV9
J: TRBJ2-1
CDR3: CASSIGTSGRDEQFF

V: TRBV7-3
J: TRBJ1-2
CDR3: CASSPGGTGWSGYTF

V: TRBV2
J: TRBJ2-5
CDR3: CASSGTSEGTQYF

V: TRBV6-4
J: TRBJ2-7
CDR3: CASSERGLVPLQYF

V: TRBV7-9
J: TRBJ1-1
CDR3: CASSLHADTEAFF

V: TRBV4-1
J: TRBJ1-5
CDR3: CASSQEGPGAGVDQPQHF

V: TRBV6-1
J: TRBJ1-4
CDR3: CASGRDYSSEKLFF

V: TRBV7-2
J: TRBJ2-1
CDR3: CASSLRNNEQFF

V: TRBV15
J: TRBJ2-1
CDR3: CATSRDRGLAGEQFF

V: TRBV19
J: TRBJ2-1
CDR3: CASSILAGIQFF

V: TRBV4-3
J: TRBJ1-2
CDR3: CASSQGRGYTF

V: TRBV6-5
J: TRBJ1-2
CDR3: CASSPYATTYGYTF

V: TRBV28
J: TRBJ1-2
CDR3: CASSSSGGAYGYTF

V: TRBV7-9
J: TRBJ2-5
CDR3: CASSLMAGGSQETQYF

V: TRBV6-4
J: TRBJ2-7
CDR3: CASKYEQYF

V: TRBV7-9
J: TRBJ2-3
CDR3: CASSPTGARGTDTQYF

V: TRBV7-2
J: TRBJ2-4
CDR3: CASSLMGQGANIQYF

V: TRBV7-9
J: TRBJ2-7
CDR3: CASSLSSGRAKEQYF

V: TRBV6-4
J: TRBJ2-3
CDR3: CASSEGAGGGTDTQYF

V: TRBV5-4
J: TRBJ2-7
CDR3: CASSLELRGGEQYF

V: TRBV27
J: TRBJ1-5
CDR3: CASLATVNSNQPQHF

V: TRBV7-6
J: TRBJ2-2
CDR3: CASSLGGSLYTGELFF

V: TRBV6-1
J: TRBJ2-7
CDR3: CASSDGTDYYEQYF

V: TRBV11-2
J: TRBJ2-7
CDR3: CASSLVSAGYPYEQYF

V: TRBV7-9
J: TRBJ1-3
CDR3: CASSEGNPGNTIYF

V: TRBV6-4
J: TRBJ2-6
CDR3: CASSEGSGANVLTF